This T cell receptor (beta chain) appears in the sequencing data of a study of CD8 T cells in ankylosing spondylitis. General study findings and limits: What appeared characteristic of ankylosing spondylitis blood was a TCR beta motif of eight highly homologous variants.

The germline V and J ends were trimmed by 1 base and 2 bases, with 9 bases remaining between them. The germline gives CDR1 SGHTA, CDR2 FQGNSA. CDR3 length equals 15 residues. TCRdb independently ran MiXCR on the 5' RACE reads; one entry per CDR3 protein. Among about 440,000 distinct CDR3 sequences, 17% were seen once, and the ten largest hold 1%. Of note for this clonotype: Its antigen remains unidentified.

The material sequenced was blood, either unsorted or a sorted T cell fraction (not recorded which). The V gene is TRBV7-2, the J gene TRBJ2-1; TRBD2 is a possible D gene (5 bases). This TCR was sampled from a male donor with ankylosing spondylitis. The CDR3 region is CASSLGGMTYNEQFF. The CDR3 nucleotides read TGTGCCAGCAGCTTAGGAGGGATGACCTACAATGAGCAGTTCTTC. The entire variable domain, with the rest obtained from reference TRBV7-2 and TRBJ2-1, is as follows: GAGVSQSPSNKVTEKGKDVELRCDPISGHTALYWYRQSLGQGLEFLIYFQGNSAPDKSGLPSDRFSAERTGGSVSTLTIQRTQQEDSAVYLCASSLGGMTYNEQFFGPGTRLTVL.